The 13 T cell receptor beta chains below all came from one sample that was sequenced in a study of blood T cell repertoires in COVID-19. Clones were sequenced by immunoSEQ multiplex PCR, and TCRdb holds only the in-frame ones, with some missing. The table lists about 200,000 clones, 78% of them singletons. The sample consisted of peripheral blood. These receptors came from a woman aged 80 or over with active or convalescent COVID-19.

The chain carries TRBV27 and TRBJ1-2; D unclear. This CDR3 comprises 13 residues. V lost 6 bases, J lost 1 base, and 9 bases lay in between. CDR1 is MNHEY, CDR2 SMNVEV, per germline (reference sequence). The CDR3 is CASRGRVNYGYTF. CDR3 sequence (DNA): TGTGCCAGCAGGGGGAGGGTTAACTATGGCTACACCTTC.

This CDR3 reads CASRTTPSAEAFF. CDR3 sequence (DNA): TGCGCCAGCAGAACGACTCCCAGCGCTGAAGCTTTCTTT. The rearrangement links TRBV5-1 to TRBJ1-1; D is unclear. The CDR3 consists of 13 residues. Trimming removed 5 bases at V and 6 bases at J, with 14 bases between. Germline V gene lookup returns CDR1 SGHRS and CDR2 YFSETQ.

This clone was observed once. The chain recombines TRBV7-2 with TRBJ1-4; D perhaps matches TRBD1 (6 bases). CDR3 size: 15 residues. Per the germline V gene, CDR1 is SGHTA and CDR2 is FQGNSA. V lost 6 bases, J lost 7 bases, and 18 bases lay in between. The CDR3, as DNA: TGTGCCAGCAGTAGATCGGGGGGGGGCAGTGAAAAACTGTTTTTT. Its protein is CASSRSGGGSEKLFF.

The J gene is TRBJ1-5, the V gene TRBV27; a possible D gene is TRBD1 (5 bases). Germline lookup yields CDR1 MNHEY and CDR2 SMNVEV (reference sequence). Trimming took 5 bases from V and 0 from J, leaving 14 bases between them. This CDR3 comprises 16 residues. The CDR3 protein is CASSPNPTGSNQPQHF. The CDR3 bases are TGTGCCAGCAGTCCAAACCCCACAGGTAGCAATCAGCCCCAGCATTTT.

The chain uses TRBV9 and TRBJ2-3; tentative D call: TRBD2 (7 bases). V was clipped by 2 bases and J by 2 bases, with 12 bases between them. Germline loops: CDR1 SGDLS, CDR2 YYNGEE. The CDR3 has 15 amino acids. The CDR3 region has the DNA TGTGCCAGCAGCGTTAGGGGGGGGATCACAGATACGCAGTATTTT. It yields the protein CASSVRGGITDTQYF. Supplemented by reference TRBV9 and TRBJ2-3, the full variable domain reads DSGVTQTPKHLITATGQRVTLRCSPRSGDLSVYWYQQSLDQGLQFLIQYYNGEERAKGNILERFSAQQFPDLHSELNLSSLELGDSALYFCASSVRGGITDTQYFGPGTRLTVL.

The chain links TRBV5-1 to TRBJ2-7; 7 bases are shared with TRBD2. V dropped 2 bases and J dropped 2; count of bases not matched to a gene: 4. CDR3 length: 14 residues. Per the germline V gene, CDR1 is SGHRS and CDR2 is YFSETQ. The chain's CDR3 is CASSFTGRTYEQYF. For the CDR3, the DNA is TGCGCCAGCAGCTTTACCGGGAGGACCTACGAGCAGTACTTC.

This chain joins TRBV27 and TRBJ2-7; the D is unclear. Trimming left V 8 bases short and J 3 bases short, with 8 bases between. CDR1 and CDR2 from the germline V gene are MNHEY and SMNVEV (reference sequence). CDR3 size: 11 residues. The CDR3 loop is CASGGRYEQYF. The CDR3 coding sequence is TGTGCCAGCGGCGGCCGCTACGAGCAGTACTTC.

The chain has TRBV3-1 (or the pseudogene TRBV3-2) and TRBJ2-7, with TRBD2 matching over 8 bases. Germline trimming cut 3 bases from V and 3 bases from J; bases unmatched to any gene: 1. The V gene's germline CDR1 is LGHDT and CDR2 YNNKEL (reference sequence). The CDR3 consists of 13 residues. The CDR3 DNA reads as TGTGCCAGCAGCCAGCGGGGGGACTACGAGCAGTACTTC. Encoded protein: CASSQRGDYEQYF.

This chain uses TRBV4-3 with TRBJ2-2; D is possibly TRBD2 (5 bases). The V end was cut by 1 base, the J end by 4 bases, with 16 bases between. CDR3 length: 17 amino acids. The germline V gene encodes CDR1 LGHNA and CDR2 YSLEER. Here the CDR3 reads CASSQAPASPLTGELFF. The CDR3 DNA reads TGCGCCAGCAGCCAAGCCCCCGCTAGCCCCCTCACCGGGGAGCTGTTTTTT.

The chain links TRBV4-1 to TRBJ2-1; 7 positions match TRBD2. The length of the CDR3 is 16 residues. The germline V gene has CDR1 MGHRA and CDR2 YSYEKL. Trimming took 1 base from V and 2 from J; bases not matched to a gene: 5. This CDR3 reads CASSQGSSGTYNEQFF. The CDR3 DNA follows: TGCGCCAGCAGCCAAGGTTCTAGCGGCACCTACAATGAGCAGTTCTTC.

The rearrangement links TRBV2 to TRBJ1-6, with TRBD1 matching 8 bases. CDR1 and CDR2 from the germline V gene are SNHLY and FYNNEI. The CDR3 sequence is 16 residues long. J was trimmed by 6 bases and V by 5 bases; bases with no gene match: 9. As DNA, the CDR3 is TGTGCCAGCAGTAACGCGTACGACAGGGGTAATTCACCCCTCCACTTT. Translation gives CASSNAYDRGNSPLHF.

The rearrangement links TRBV5-1 to TRBJ2-7, with D perhaps TRBD1 (5 bases). Per germline, CDR1 SGHRS and CDR2 YFSETQ. V shed 5 bases and J shed 6 bases, with 12 bases lying between them. The CDR3 spans 12 residues. In nucleotides, the CDR3 is TGCGCCAGCAGTATCAGGGAAGGCGAGCAGTACTTC. It specifies CASSIREGEQYF.

This clone was seen a few times. The rearrangement joins TRBV7-2 to TRBJ1-2, with 7 nucleotides matching TRBD1. This CDR3 spans 15 amino acids. V lost 1 base and J lost 5; bases outside the gene matches: 7. Germline V gene lookup returns CDR1 SGHTA and CDR2 FQGNSA. The CDR3 bases are TGTGCCAGCAGCTTAGAACTCGGCAGGGGGTATGGCTACACCTTC. Protein product: CASSLELGRGYGYTF.